This T cell receptor beta chain was sequenced for a study of patients and donors after allogeneic stem cell transplantation. Ten or more counts support this clonotype. The junction does not match germline at one end; this may be a read error. Via MiXCR, TCRdb re-called the RT-PCR reads, giving one row per CDR3 protein. The repertoire holds roughly 940,000 distinct CDR3 sequences, with roughly 18% as singletons. The CDR3 has 16 amino acids. The TCR originated in a human donor who was either an allogeneic HSCT recipient or a stem cell or donor lymphocyte infusion donor (not recorded which). It is not recorded whose cells these are; they may come from a transplant donor. Input material: blood, either unsorted or a sorted T cell fraction (not recorded which). This sequence joins TRBV12-3 or TRBV12-4 and TRBJ1-4; 7 positions match TRBD1. The CDR3 reads CASSPTTTGPKEKLFF. The CDR3 nucleotides are TGTGCCAGCAGTCCCACCACGACAGGGCCTAAGGAAAAACTGTTTTTT.